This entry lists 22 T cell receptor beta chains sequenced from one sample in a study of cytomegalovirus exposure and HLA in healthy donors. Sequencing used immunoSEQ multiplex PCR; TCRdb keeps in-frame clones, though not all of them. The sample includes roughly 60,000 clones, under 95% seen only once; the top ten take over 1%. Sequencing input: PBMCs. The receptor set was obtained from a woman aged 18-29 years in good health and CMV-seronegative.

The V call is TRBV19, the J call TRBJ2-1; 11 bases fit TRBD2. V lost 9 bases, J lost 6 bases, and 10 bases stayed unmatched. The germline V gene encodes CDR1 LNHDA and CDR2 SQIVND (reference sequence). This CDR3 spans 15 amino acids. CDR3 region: CASSLGTSGFNEQFF. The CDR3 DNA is TGTGCCAGCTCCTTGGGGACTAGCGGCTTCAATGAGCAGTTCTTC.

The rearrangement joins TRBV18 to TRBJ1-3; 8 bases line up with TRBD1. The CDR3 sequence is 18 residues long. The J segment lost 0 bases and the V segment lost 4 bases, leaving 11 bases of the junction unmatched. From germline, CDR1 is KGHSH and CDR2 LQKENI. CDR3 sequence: CASSLIFRGLGSGNTIYF. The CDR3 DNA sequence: TGTGCCAGCTCACTGATATTCAGGGGGCTCGGCTCTGGAAACACCATATATTTT.

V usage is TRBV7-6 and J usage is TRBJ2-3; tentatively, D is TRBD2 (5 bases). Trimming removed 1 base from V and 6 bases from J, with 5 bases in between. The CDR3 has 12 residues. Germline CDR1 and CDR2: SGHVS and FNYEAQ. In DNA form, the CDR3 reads TGTGCCAGCAGCTTAGTAGCGGATACGCAGTATTTT. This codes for CASSLVADTQYF. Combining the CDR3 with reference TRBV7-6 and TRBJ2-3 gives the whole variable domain GAGVSQSPRYKVTKRGQDVALRCDPISGHVSLYWYRQALGQGPEFLTYFNYEAQQDKSGLPNDRFSAERPEGSISTLTIQRTEQRDSAMYRCASSLVADTQYFGPGTRLTVL.

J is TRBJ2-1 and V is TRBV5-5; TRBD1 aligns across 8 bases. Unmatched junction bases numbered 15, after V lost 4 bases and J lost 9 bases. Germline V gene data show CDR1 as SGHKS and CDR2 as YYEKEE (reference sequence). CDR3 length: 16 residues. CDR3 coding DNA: TGTGCCAGCAGCACCACGGGACAGGCGCTTTTCACTGAGCAGTTCTTC. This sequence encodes CASSTTGQALFTEQFF.

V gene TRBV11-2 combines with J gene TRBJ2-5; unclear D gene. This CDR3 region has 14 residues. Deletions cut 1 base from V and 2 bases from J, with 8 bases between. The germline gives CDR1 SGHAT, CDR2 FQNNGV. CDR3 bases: TGTGCCAGCAGCTTAGGCTCACTACAAGAGACCCAGTACTTC. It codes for CASSLGSLQETQYF.

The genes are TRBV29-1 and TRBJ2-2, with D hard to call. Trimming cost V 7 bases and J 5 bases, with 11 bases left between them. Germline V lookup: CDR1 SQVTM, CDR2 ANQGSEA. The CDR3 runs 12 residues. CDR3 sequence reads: CSGLKRTGELFF. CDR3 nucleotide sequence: TGCAGCGGCCTAAAACGGACCGGGGAGCTGTTTTTT.

CDR3 amino acids: CALRVATEAFF. CDR3 sequence (DNA): TGTGCCTTGCGGGTAGCCACTGAAGCTTTCTTT. The V and J genes are TRBV6-5 and TRBJ1-1; D gene unclear. V was pared by 11 bases and J by 4 bases, with 11 bases between. Germline CDR1 and CDR2: MNHEY and SVGAGI. The CDR3 totals 11 residues.

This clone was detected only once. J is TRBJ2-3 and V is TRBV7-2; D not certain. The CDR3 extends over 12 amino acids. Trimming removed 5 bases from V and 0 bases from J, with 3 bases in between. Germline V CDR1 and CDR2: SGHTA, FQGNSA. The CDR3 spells CASSRSTDTQYF. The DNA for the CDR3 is TGTGCCAGCAGCCGGAGCACAGATACGCAGTATTTT.

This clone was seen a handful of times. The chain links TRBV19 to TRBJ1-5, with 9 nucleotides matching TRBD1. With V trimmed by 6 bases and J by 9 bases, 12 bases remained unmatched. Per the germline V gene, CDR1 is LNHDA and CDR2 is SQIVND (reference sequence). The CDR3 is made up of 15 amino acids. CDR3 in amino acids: CASRPQGAEVRPQHF. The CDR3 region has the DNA TGTGCCAGTAGACCACAGGGGGCGGAGGTCCGGCCCCAGCATTTT.

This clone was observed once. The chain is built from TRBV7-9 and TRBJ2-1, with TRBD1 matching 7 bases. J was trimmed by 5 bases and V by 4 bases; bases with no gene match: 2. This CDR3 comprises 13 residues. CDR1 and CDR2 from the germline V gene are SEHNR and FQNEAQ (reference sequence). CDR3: CASSSGTDNEQFF. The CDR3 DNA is TGTGCCAGCAGCTCAGGGACAGACAATGAGCAGTTCTTC.

CDR3 sequence reads: CASSYGGHRGYTF. CDR3 nucleotides: TGTGCCAGCAGTTACGGCGGACACCGTGGCTACACCTTC. The V call is TRBV6-5, the J call TRBJ1-2; maybe TRBD1 (5 bases). Germline V gene lookup returns CDR1 MNHEY and CDR2 SVGAGI. The ends were cut back, 2 bases at V and 7 bases at J, with 11 bases in the middle. The CDR3 is 13 amino acids.

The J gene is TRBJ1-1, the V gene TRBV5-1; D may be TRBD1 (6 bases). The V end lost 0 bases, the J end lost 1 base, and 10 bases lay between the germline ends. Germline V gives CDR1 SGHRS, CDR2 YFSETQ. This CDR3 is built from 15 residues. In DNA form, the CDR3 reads TGCGCCAGCAGCTTGGACACGACAGGGAACACTGAAGCTTTCTTT. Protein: CASSLDTTGNTEAFF.

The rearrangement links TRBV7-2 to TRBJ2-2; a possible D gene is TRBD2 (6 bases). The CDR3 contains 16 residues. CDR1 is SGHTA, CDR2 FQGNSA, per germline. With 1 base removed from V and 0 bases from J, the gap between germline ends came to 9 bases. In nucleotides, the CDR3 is TGTGCCAGCAGCTTAGACGCTAGCGCGAACACCGGGGAGCTGTTTTTT. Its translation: CASSLDASANTGELFF.

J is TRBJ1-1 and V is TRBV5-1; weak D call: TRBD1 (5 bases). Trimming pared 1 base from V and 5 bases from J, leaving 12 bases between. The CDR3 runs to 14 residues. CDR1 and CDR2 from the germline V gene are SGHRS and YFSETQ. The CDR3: CASSLLGGETEAFF. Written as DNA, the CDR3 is TGCGCCAGCAGCTTGCTTGGGGGGGAGACTGAAGCTTTCTTT.

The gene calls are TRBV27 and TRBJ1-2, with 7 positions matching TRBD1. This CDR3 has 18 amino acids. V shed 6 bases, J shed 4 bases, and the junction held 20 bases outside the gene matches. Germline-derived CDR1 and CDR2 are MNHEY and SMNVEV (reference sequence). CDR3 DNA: TGTGCCAGCAGGGGGAGGACGTGGCCCGGGACAGTCGGCTATGGCTACACCTTC. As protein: CASRGRTWPGTVGYGYTF.

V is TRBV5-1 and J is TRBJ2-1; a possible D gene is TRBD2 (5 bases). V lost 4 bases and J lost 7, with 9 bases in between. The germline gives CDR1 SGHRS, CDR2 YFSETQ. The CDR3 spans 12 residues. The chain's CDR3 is CASSQTGNEQFF. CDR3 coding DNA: TGCGCCAGCAGCCAAACGGGGAATGAGCAGTTCTTC.

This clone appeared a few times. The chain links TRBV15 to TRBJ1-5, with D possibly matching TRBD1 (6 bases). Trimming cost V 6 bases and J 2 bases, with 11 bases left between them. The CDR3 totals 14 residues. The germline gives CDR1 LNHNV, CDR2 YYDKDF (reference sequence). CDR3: CATRSRGRNQPQHF. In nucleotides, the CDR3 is TGTGCCACCAGATCCAGGGGACGCAATCAGCCCCAGCATTTT.

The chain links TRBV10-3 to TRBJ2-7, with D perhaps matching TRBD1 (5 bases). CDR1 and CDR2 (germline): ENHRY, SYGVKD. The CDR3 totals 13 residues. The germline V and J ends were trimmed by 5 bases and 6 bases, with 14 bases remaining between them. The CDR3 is CAISTGHTGEQYF. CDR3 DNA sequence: TGTGCCATCAGTACAGGTCATACAGGCGAGCAGTACTTC.

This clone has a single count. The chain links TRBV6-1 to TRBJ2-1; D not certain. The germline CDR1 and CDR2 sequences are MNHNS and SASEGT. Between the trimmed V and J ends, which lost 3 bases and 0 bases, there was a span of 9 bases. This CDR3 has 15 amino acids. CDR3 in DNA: TGTGCCAGCAGTGACAGAGGTTACTCCTACAATGAGCAGTTCTTC. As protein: CASSDRGYSYNEQFF.

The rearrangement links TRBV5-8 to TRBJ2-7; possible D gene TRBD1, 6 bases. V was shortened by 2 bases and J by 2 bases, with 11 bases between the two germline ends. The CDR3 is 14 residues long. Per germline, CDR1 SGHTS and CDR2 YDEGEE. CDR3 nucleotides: TGTGCCAGCAGCTTCACAGGGACACCCTACGAGCAGTACTTC. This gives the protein CASSFTGTPYEQYF.

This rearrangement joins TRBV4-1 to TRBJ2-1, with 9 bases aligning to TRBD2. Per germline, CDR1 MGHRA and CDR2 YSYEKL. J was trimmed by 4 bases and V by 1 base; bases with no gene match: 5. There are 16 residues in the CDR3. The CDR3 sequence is CASSQASGGTYNEQFF. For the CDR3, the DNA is TGCGCCAGCAGCCAAGCCAGCGGGGGGACTTACAATGAGCAGTTCTTC.

The CDR3 bases are TGTGCCAGCAGGGCCTCGGACAGGTTGGGTAGTTTTGGCTACACCTTC. Amino acid sequence: CASRASDRLGSFGYTF. The chain joins TRBV27 to TRBJ1-2, with 7 bases that match TRBD1. The CDR3 has 16 amino acids. V dropped 6 bases and J dropped 7; count of bases not matched to a gene: 17. Germline V gives CDR1 MNHEY, CDR2 SMNVEV (reference sequence).